The rows below give T cell receptor beta chains drawn from one sample of a study of T cells in Graves' hyperthyroidism and ophthalmopathy. TCRdb reprocessed the multiplex PCR reads with MiXCR, giving one entry per CDR3 protein. This table has under 350,000 distinct CDR3 sequences, around 13% appearing once. The specimen sequenced was blood. The source is a woman in her forties with Graves' hyperthyroidism. CDR3s include the opening cysteine and the closing phenylalanine or tryptophan. A D gene is named only where the DNA matches it firmly. The size of a clone is reported for some rows only, either as once, few or many, or as a class for expanded clones.

D gene,clone size,V gene,J gene,CDR3 DNA,CDR3 protein
.,many,TRBV10-3,TRBJ2-7,TGTGCCATCAGTCTTCGGCGGGGGCCCTACGAGCAGTACTTC,CAISLRRGPYEQYF
.,many,TRBV24-1,TRBJ1-5,TGTGCCACCAGTGAGGACAGCAATCAGCCCCAGCATTTT,CATSEDSNQPQHF
TRBD2,few,TRBV18,TRBJ2-1,TGTGCCAGCTCTCCCGGGGAGTATAGCGGGAGTGAGCAGTTCTTC,CASSPGEYSGSEQFF
.,many,TRBV18,TRBJ1-1,TGTGCCAGCTCATCGGTGTTGAACACTGAAGCTTTCTTT,CASSSVLNTEAFF
TRBD1,.,TRBV28,TRBJ1-2,TGTGCCAGCATCCAGGGGGCAGGGCGCGGCTACACCTTC,CASIQGAGRGYTF
TRBD1,many,TRBV2,TRBJ1-2,TGTGCCAGCAGCCCCGGACAGGTGGGAAATGGCTACACCTTC,CASSPGQVGNGYTF
.,.,TRBV6-2/TRBV6-3,TRBJ1-1,TGTGCCAGCAGTTACGAGGGGCGCGCGGGGGCCACTGAAGCTTTCTTT,CASSYEGRAGATEAFF
TRBD2,.,TRBV2,TRBJ2-2,TGTGCCAGCAGCGAGCGGGAGAACACCGGGGAGCTGTTTTTT,CASSERENTGELFF
TRBD1,many,TRBV11-2,TRBJ2-5,TGTGCCAGCAGCAACAACCCGGGACAGGGGCAAGAGACCCAGTACTTC,CASSNNPGQGQETQYF
.,many,TRBV11-3,TRBJ2-2,TGTGCCAGCAGCTCCCGCTACAGAGGGGAGCTGTTTTTT,CASSSRYRGELFF
.,many,TRBV20-1,TRBJ2-3,TGCAGTGCTAGAGATCGGCGAGGCCCCACAGATACGCAGTATTTT,CSARDRRGPTDTQYF
.,many,TRBV28,TRBJ2-7,TGTGCCAGCAGTTTACTTCGGTCCGAGCAGTACTTC,CASSLLRSEQYF
.,many,TRBV11-3,TRBJ2-3,TGTGCCAGCAGTCATCTAATCACAGATACGCAGTATTTT,CASSHLITDTQYF
TRBD1,few,TRBV28,TRBJ1-1,TGTGCCAGCAGTTTGTTCGGCAGGGGGCGGGGCACTGAAGCTTTCTTT,CASSLFGRGRGTEAFF
.,many,TRBV29-1,TRBJ2-7,TGCAGCGTTGAACTAGGAAATGGCGGTGAGCAGTACTTC,CSVELGNGGEQYF
.,many,TRBV15,TRBJ1-5,TGTGCCACCAGCCCGTCCGAGGACAGCTACAATCAGCCCCAGCATTTT,CATSPSEDSYNQPQHF
TRBD1,few,TRBV20-1,TRBJ1-5,TGCAGTGCTGGACAGGGGGCCGATCTTAATCAGCCCCAGCATTTT,CSAGQGADLNQPQHF
.,.,TRBV9,TRBJ1-2,TGTGCCAGCAGCGTAGATTCGGTTATGGGTTTAAGGGATGGCTACACCTTC,CASSVDSVMGLRDGYTF
.,many,TRBV12-3/TRBV12-4,TRBJ2-7,TGTGCCAGCACCAATAGGCTAGCCTACGAGCAGTACTTC,CASTNRLAYEQYF
.,many,TRBV29-1,TRBJ2-3,TGCAGCGTGGGCCTGGGGAGCACAGATACGCAGTATTTT,CSVGLGSTDTQYF
.,many,TRBV2,TRBJ2-1,TGTGCCAGCGGGCCGGTCGAGCAGTTCTTC,CASGPVEQFF
TRBD1,few,TRBV12-3/TRBV12-4,TRBJ2-2,TGTGCCAGCAGTTCGGGACAGGAATACATTTCCGGGGAGCTGTTTTTT,CASSSGQEYISGELFF
.,few,TRBV12-5,TRBJ2-1,TGTGCTAGTGGTCCCCTCGGGACCGCCAACAATGAGCAGTTCTTC,CASGPLGTANNEQFF
TRBD2,.,TRBV10-2,TRBJ2-1,TGCGCCAGCAGGGCAGGGACTAGCGGGAGCTATGAGCAGTTCTTC,CASRAGTSGSYEQFF
.,many,TRBV20-1,TRBJ2-3,TGCAGTGCTGCTAGACTAGATGGGAACACAGATACGCAGTATTTT,CSAARLDGNTDTQYF
TRBD2,.,TRBV2,TRBJ2-5,TGTGCCAGCAGTAATCCGGGACTAGCGGGAGTAGAGACCCAGTACTTC,CASSNPGLAGVETQYF
TRBD2,.,TRBV7-9,TRBJ2-3,TGTGCCAGCAGCTCCCCGGGGACTAGCGGGAGCACAGATACGCAGTATTTT,CASSSPGTSGSTDTQYF
.,many,TRBV28,TRBJ2-1,TGTGCCAGCAGGCCCCCTGAAGGGGGACAGCAGTTCTTC,CASRPPEGGQQFF
.,many,TRBV6-1,TRBJ2-7,TGTGCCAGCAGTCCGTTAGGAAGCTCCTACGAGCAGTACTTC,CASSPLGSSYEQYF
TRBD2,.,TRBV11-2,TRBJ2-1,TGTGCCAGCAGCGGAGAACCAGCGGGGTCAGGGTACAGTGAGCAGTTCTTC,CASSGEPAGSGYSEQFF
.,many,TRBV20-1,TRBJ1-2,TGCAGTGCTACTACGACCTACGAAGGTGGCTACACCTTC,CSATTTYEGGYTF